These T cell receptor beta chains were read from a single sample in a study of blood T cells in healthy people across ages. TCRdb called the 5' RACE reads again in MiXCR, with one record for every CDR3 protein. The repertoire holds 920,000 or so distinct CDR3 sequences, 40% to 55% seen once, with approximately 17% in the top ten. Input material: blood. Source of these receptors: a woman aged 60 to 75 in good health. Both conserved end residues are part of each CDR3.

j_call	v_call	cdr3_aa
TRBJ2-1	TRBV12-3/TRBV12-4	CASSLQQGPYNEQFF
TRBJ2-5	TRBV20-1	CSARSPTALTINEQYF
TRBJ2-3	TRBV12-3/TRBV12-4	CASSFRFHFSGRGAGGEQYF
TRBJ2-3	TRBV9	CASSAGGGEDTQYF
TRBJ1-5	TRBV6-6	CASSYSRANQPQHF
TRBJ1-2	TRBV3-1	CASSPRTVGGTGYTF
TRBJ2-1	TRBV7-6	CASSPTSGLADNEQFF
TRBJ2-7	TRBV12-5	CASGSAGGRLYEQYF
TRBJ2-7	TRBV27	CASSLSAGGGEQYF
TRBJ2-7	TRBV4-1	CASSQGADISYEQYF
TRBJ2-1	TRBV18	CASSQAGLAGYNEQFF
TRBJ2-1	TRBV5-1	CASSQNPGVKTYNEQFF
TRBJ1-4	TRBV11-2	CASSLRPKGEKLFF
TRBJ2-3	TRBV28	CATGFRITDTQYF
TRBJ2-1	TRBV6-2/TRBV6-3	CASGKNNEQFF
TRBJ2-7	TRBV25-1	CASEDGGRPYEQYF
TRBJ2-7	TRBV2	CASRAGTTSYEQYF
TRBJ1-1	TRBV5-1	CASSRQRQGLLNTEAFF
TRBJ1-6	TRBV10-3	CAISEMGGRDNSPLHF
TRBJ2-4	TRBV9	CASNPGLAVYERYF
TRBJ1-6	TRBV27	CASSLITGNSPLHF
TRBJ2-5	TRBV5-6	CASSRLTRGRETQYF
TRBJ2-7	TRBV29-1	CSVRQGSGGRPYEQYF
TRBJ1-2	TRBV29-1	CSIFTSGYTF
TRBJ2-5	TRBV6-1	CASSRPGGETQYF
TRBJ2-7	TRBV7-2	CASRWGLAYEQYF
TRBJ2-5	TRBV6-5	CASSYPGQGAETQYF
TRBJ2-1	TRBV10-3	CANAGQDGFNEQFF
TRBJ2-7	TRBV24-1	CATSKQGLGYEQYF
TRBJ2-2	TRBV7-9	CASNLIWTGELFF
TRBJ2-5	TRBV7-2	CASSFRTARETQYF
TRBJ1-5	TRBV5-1	CASSSGGGLNQPQHF
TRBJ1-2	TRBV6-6	CASSRGQGSPTIRYTF
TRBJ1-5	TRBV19	CASSIEEQGNQPQHF
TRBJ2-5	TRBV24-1	CATSDRTTGGATQYF
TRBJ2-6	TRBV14	CASSQEGPGANVLTF
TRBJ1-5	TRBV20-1	CSARPGQGGNQPQHF
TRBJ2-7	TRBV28	CASTTRADGYYEQYF
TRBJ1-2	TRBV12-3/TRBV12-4	CASSADSYYGYTF
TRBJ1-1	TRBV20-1	CSARGREAFF
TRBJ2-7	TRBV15	CATSTADRGGDEQYF
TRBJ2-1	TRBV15	CATSRGPRLGAEQFF